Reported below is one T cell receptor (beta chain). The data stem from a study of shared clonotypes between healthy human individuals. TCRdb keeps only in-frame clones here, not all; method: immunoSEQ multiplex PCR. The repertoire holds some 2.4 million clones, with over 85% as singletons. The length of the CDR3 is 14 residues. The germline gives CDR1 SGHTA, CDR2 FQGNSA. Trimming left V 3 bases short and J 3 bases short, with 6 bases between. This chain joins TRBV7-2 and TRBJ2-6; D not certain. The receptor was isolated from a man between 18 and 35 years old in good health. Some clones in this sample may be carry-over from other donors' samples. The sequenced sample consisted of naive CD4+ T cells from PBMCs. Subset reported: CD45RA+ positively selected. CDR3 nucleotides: TGTGCCAGCAGCTTCGGCTTTGGGGCCAACGTCCTGACTTTC. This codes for CASSFGFGANVLTF.